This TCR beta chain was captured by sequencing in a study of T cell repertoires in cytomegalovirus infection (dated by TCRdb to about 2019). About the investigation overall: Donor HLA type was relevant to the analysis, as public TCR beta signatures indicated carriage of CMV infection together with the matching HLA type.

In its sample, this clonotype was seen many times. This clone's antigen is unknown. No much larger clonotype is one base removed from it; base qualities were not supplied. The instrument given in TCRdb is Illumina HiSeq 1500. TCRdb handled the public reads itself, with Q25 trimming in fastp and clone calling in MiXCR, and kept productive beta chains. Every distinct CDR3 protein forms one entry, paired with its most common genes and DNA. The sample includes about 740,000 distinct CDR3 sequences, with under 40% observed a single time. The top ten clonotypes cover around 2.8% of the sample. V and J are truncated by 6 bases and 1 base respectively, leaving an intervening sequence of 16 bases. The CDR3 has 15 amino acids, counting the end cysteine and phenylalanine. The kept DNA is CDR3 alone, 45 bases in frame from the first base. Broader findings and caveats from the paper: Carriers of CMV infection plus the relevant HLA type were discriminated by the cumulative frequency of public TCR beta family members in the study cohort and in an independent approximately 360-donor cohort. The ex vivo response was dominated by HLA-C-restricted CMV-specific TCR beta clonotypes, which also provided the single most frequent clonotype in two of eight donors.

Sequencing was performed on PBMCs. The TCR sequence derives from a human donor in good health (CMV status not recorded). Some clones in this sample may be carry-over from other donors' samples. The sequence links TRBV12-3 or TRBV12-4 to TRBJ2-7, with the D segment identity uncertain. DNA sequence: TGTGCCAGCAGCCCTCCTGGGAAGAGTTCCTACGAGCAGTACTTC. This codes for CASSPPGKSSYEQYF.